This T cell receptor beta chain is from a study of cytomegalovirus exposure and HLA in healthy donors. Primers included in the PCR were 60 Vbeta and 13 Jbeta primers. TCRdb's table, derived via immunoSEQ multiplex PCR, lists solely in-frame clones and lacks some. The table includes approximately 140,000 clones, 88% detected once. The V end lost 4 bases, the J end lost 12 bases, and 14 bases lay between the germline ends. The CDR3 has 12 residues. Germline assignment: CDR1 SGHRS and CDR2 YFSETQ. This chain links TRBV5-1 with TRBJ1-3; TRBD1 might be the D (5 bases). The sequenced sample consisted of PBMCs. This sequence was found in a woman in her thirties or forties in good health and CMV-seronegative. Here the CDR3 DNA reads TGCGCCAGCAGCACCCCTCCGGGGGACATATATTTT. This sequence encodes CASSTPPGDIYF. The full variable domain, with the rest looked up from reference TRBV5-1 and TRBJ1-3, is KAGVTQTPRYLIKTRGQQVTLSCSPISGHRSVSWYQQTPGQGLQFLFEYFSETQRNKGNFPGRFSGRQFSNSRSEMNVSTLELGDSALYLCASSTPPGDIYFGEGSWLTVV.